This T cell receptor beta chain is drawn from a study of metastatic and nonmetastatic thyroid tumors. In the study overall: Malignant and benign thyroid patients had repertoires compared in peripheral blood and tumor or nodule tissue.

The germline CDR1 and CDR2 sequences are MNHEY and SVGAGI. The CDR3 totals 15 residues. V was shortened by 0 bases and J by 0 bases, with 6 bases between the two germline ends. Thyroid surgery had not been preceded by any treatment in any patient. The table lists this clone with a few counts. TCRdb reprocessed the PCR reads using MiXCR. The data show around 42,000 clones, with 11% seen just once and 20% to 25% held by the top ten. The chain uses TRBV6-5 and TRBJ1-3; D unresolved. This receptor was identified in a female donor with papillary thyroid cancer or a benign thyroid nodule (not recorded which). Some clones in this sample may be carry-over from other donors' samples. Material: blood. In DNA form, the CDR3 reads TGTGCCAGCAGTTACTCTAGGAGCTCTGGAAACACCATATATTTT. This sequence encodes CASSYSRSSGNTIYF.